This T cell receptor (beta chain) originates from a study of blood T cell repertoires in COVID-19. Study summary: Whether acute or convalescent, the COVID-19 samples came from the United States, Italy and Spain.

Seattle-derived patients entered the study during active infection and were followed longitudinally. This CDR3 spans 13 amino acids. V dropped 2 bases and J dropped 5; count of bases not matched to a gene: 4. From germline, CDR1 is SQVTM and CDR2 ANQGSEA. Authors' methods: The assay estimated nucleated cells by amplifying reference gene primers. Using immunoSEQ multiplex PCR, the repertoire was profiled, and TCRdb retains in-frame clones only, with some absent. D and trimming come from the DNA, and the V and J calls and clone size come from that table. The sample shows about 64,000 clones, around 80% of them seen only once.

V and J are TRBV29-1 and TRBJ2-7; 9 bases align to TRBD2. Sequenced material: peripheral blood. The clonotype originates from a man aged 60 to 69 with COVID-19, enrolled during active disease. CDR3 sequence (DNA): TGCAGCGTTGAACTAGCGGGACACCACGAGCAGTACTTC. Translation: CSVELAGHHEQYF.